These 28 T cell receptor beta chains originate from one sample sequenced in a study of blood T cell repertoires in COVID-19. Profiling relied on immunoSEQ multiplex PCR, and the TCRdb table lists in-frame clones only, not all of them. The top ten clones hold approximately 7.5% of a sample with roughly 320,000 clones, 85% of them seen once. The sequenced sample was peripheral blood. These receptors originate from a human donor in a cohort sampled during active COVID-19.

V and J are TRBV5-4 and TRBJ2-7, with a tentative D call TRBD2 (6 bases). The V gene lost 5 bases and the J gene lost 2 bases, with 8 bases spanning the gap. The CDR3 runs 12 residues. CDR1 is SGHNT and CDR2 is YYREEE in the germline V gene (reference sequence). The CDR3 here is CASREGTYEQYF. The CDR3 nucleotides are TGTGCCAGCAGGGAGGGAACCTACGAGCAGTACTTC.

The gene calls are TRBV4-1 and TRBJ2-1; 7 bases agree with TRBD1. The CDR3 is 18 amino acids. Trimming removed 0 bases from V and 6 bases from J; junction bases left unmatched: 14. Germline CDR1 reads MGHRA; CDR2 reads YSYEKL. The CDR3 nucleotides are TGCGCCAGCAGCCAAGAGGCACCCACGGGACAGAGAATCAATGAGCAGTTCTTC. As protein: CASSQEAPTGQRINEQFF.

The chain joins TRBV27 to TRBJ2-1; D is possibly TRBD2 (5 bases). Germline CDR1 reads MNHEY; CDR2 reads SMNVEV (reference sequence). This CDR3 region has 15 residues. Trimming shortened V by 7 bases and J by 4 bases, and 17 bases separated the two germline ends. CDR3 sequence reads: CASNWRPGPYNEQFF. The CDR3 DNA reads as TGTGCCAGCAATTGGAGGCCAGGACCATACAATGAGCAGTTCTTC.

The V call is TRBV5-1, the J call TRBJ1-1; 9 bases are a match to TRBD1. In germline, CDR1 is SGHRS, CDR2 YFSETQ. The CDR3 covers 15 residues. The V gene end was trimmed by 4 bases and the J gene end by 5 bases; junction bases not matched to a gene: 9. The chain's CDR3 is CASSPPRQGGTEAFF. The DNA for the CDR3 is TGCGCCAGCAGCCCCCCGAGACAGGGGGGGACTGAAGCTTTCTTT. Supplemented by reference TRBV5-1 and TRBJ1-1, the full variable domain reads KAGVTQTPRYLIKTRGQQVTLSCSPISGHRSVSWYQQTPGQGLQFLFEYFSETQRNKGNFPGRFSGRQFSNSRSEMNVSTLELGDSALYLCASSPPRQGGTEAFFGQGTRLTVV.

The rearrangement links TRBV7-9 to TRBJ1-4; 10 bases align to TRBD1. The CDR3 loop spans 15 amino acids. J lost 5 bases, V lost 5 bases, and 5 bases had no gene match. CDR1 is SEHNR and CDR2 is FQNEAQ in the germline V gene (reference sequence). The CDR3 region is CASSVGDRGNEKLFF. In nucleotides, the CDR3 is TGTGCCAGCAGCGTAGGGGACAGGGGAAATGAAAAACTGTTTTTT. The full variable domain, in which reference TRBV7-9 and TRBJ1-4 provide the parts outside the CDR3, is DTGVSQNPRHKITKRGQNVTFRCDPISEHNRLYWYRQTLGQGPEFLTYFQNEAQLEKSRLLSDRFSAERPKGSFSTLEIQRTEQGDSAMYLCASSVGDRGNEKLFFGSGTQLSVL.

This clone was counted once. The chain carries TRBV18 and TRBJ2-7, with TRBD1 identical over 7 bases. This CDR3 comprises 15 residues. After removal of 2 bases from V and 0 bases from J, the junction contained 4 bases not matched to a gene. CDR1 is KGHSH and CDR2 is LQKENI in the germline V gene. CDR3 region: CASSPGAGGSYEQYF. DNA for the CDR3: TGTGCCAGCTCACCAGGGGCAGGGGGCTCCTACGAGCAGTACTTC.

The chain combines TRBV10-3 with TRBJ1-2; D is perhaps TRBD1 (5 bases). Germline V gives CDR1 ENHRY, CDR2 SYGVKD. CDR3 size: 11 residues. V lost 7 bases, J lost 8 bases, and 11 bases lay in between. CDR3 in DNA: TGTGCCATCATGGGGGGTCTCGGCTACACCTTC. It specifies CAIMGGLGYTF.

This clone was picked up a small number of times. The chain carries TRBV10-1 and TRBJ2-2; maybe TRBD2 (5 bases). Germline V gene data show CDR1 as WNHNN and CDR2 as SYGVQD (reference sequence). Trimming cost V 6 bases and J 7 bases, with 15 bases left between them. This CDR3 spans 14 amino acids. Here the CDR3 reads CASSFWPRDGELFF. DNA of the CDR3: TGCGCCAGCAGCTTTTGGCCCCGGGACGGGGAGCTGTTTTTT.

The V gene is TRBV7-9, the J gene TRBJ2-2, with a weak D call TRBD1 (6 bases). Germline loops: CDR1 SEHNR, CDR2 FQNEAQ (reference sequence). The CDR3 has 16 amino acids. V gave up 5 bases and J gave up 1 base, with 14 bases separating them. Here the CDR3 reads CASSPTRTENTGELFF. The CDR3 bases are TGTGCCAGCAGCCCAACTCGGACAGAGAACACCGGGGAGCTGTTTTTT.

This chain connects TRBV29-1 to TRBJ1-1; D remains ambiguous. The length of the CDR3 is 14 residues. Trimming shortened V by 4 bases and J by 10 bases, and 22 bases separated the two germline ends. The germline gives CDR1 SQVTM, CDR2 ANQGSEA. CDR3 in DNA: TGCAGCGTTGTAGTTAGTTTGTCGAGGGAGCGAGCTTTCTTT. This sequence encodes CSVVVSLSRERAFF. Full variable domain (remainder filled in from reference TRBV29-1 and TRBJ1-1): SAVISQKPSRDICQRGTSLTIQCQVDSQVTMMFWYRQQPGQSLTLIATANQGSEATYESGFVIDKFPISRPNLTFSTLTVSNMSPEDSSIYLCSVVVSLSRERAFFGQGTRLTVV.

This clone has more than one count but fewer than ten. The CDR3 region has the DNA TGTGCCAGCAGTTCTCCTCTCAGGGTGCAGCCCCAGCATTTT. Protein sequence: CASSSPLRVQPQHF. This chain links TRBV6-1 with TRBJ1-5, with a possible D match to TRBD1 (5 bases). The CDR3 runs 14 residues. V was shortened by 5 bases and J by 7 bases, with 15 bases between the two germline ends. Germline V lookup: CDR1 MNHNS, CDR2 SASEGT.

V and J are TRBV4-1 and TRBJ2-3; 11 bases map to TRBD2. The CDR3 has 17 amino acids. V lost 1 base to trimming and J lost 5 bases; unmatched junction nucleotides: 8. Germline loops: CDR1 MGHRA, CDR2 YSYEKL. This CDR3 reads CASSQADSGGAGDTQYF. CDR3 coding DNA: TGCGCCAGCAGCCAAGCGGATAGCGGGGGGGCCGGAGATACGCAGTATTTT.

The V gene is TRBV30, the J gene TRBJ1-5; D unclear. The CDR3 is 14 residues long. V was pared by 0 bases and J by 4 bases, with 10 bases between. In germline, CDR1 is GTSNPN, CDR2 SVGIG (reference sequence). The CDR3 loop reads CAWSVLAGNQPQHF. In nucleotides, the CDR3 is TGTGCCTGGAGTGTATTGGCGGGTAATCAGCCCCAGCATTTT.

The chain employs TRBV3-1 (or the pseudogene TRBV3-2) and TRBJ2-2, with 15 bases fitting TRBD2. Per the germline V gene, CDR1 is LGHDT and CDR2 is YNNKEL (reference sequence). With 0 bases clipped from V and 6 bases from J, the junction kept 8 bases outside the gene matches. CDR3 length equals 19 residues. The CDR3 sequence: CASSQEIGLAGGQSGELFF. CDR3 in DNA: TGTGCCAGCAGCCAAGAAATAGGACTAGCGGGGGGGCAATCCGGGGAGCTGTTTTTT.

This clone came up once. The chain recombines TRBV6-5 with TRBJ1-4, with 9 bases aligning to TRBD1. Germline CDR1 is MNHEY and CDR2 is SVGAGI. The CDR3 runs to 15 residues. Trimming at V came to 6 bases and at J to 4 bases, leaving 6 bases not matched to a gene. The CDR3 DNA sequence: TGTGCCAGCAGCCGCGGACAGGGGTTTAATGAAAAACTGTTTTTT. Translating gives CASSRGQGFNEKLFF.

In this sample, this clone turned up once. The chain carries TRBV4-2 and TRBJ1-6; TRBD1 matches 8 bases. CDR3 length: 15 amino acids. Germline CDR1 reads LGHNA; CDR2 reads YNFKEQ. V dropped 0 bases and J dropped 10; count of bases not matched to a gene: 5. The chain's CDR3 is CASSQEDRGSSPLHF. DNA of the CDR3: TGTGCCAGCAGCCAAGAAGACAGGGGCAGCTCACCCCTCCACTTT.

The chain has TRBV14 and TRBJ1-4; tentative D call: TRBD1 (5 bases). Germline V gene data show CDR1 as SGHDN and CDR2 as FVKESK. There are 12 residues in the CDR3. With 3 bases removed from V and 13 bases from J, the gap between germline ends came to 12 bases. CDR3 in DNA: TGTGCCAGCAGCCAGGATCAGGGTAGACTGTTTTTT. It translates to CASSQDQGRLFF.

The chain combines TRBV7-3 with TRBJ2-1; maybe TRBD2 (6 bases). Trimming pared 8 bases from V and 4 bases from J, leaving 12 bases between. This CDR3 is built from 13 residues. Germline V gene data show CDR1 as SGHTA and CDR2 as FQGTGA. The CDR3 reads CASRRDSYNEQFF. The CDR3 DNA follows: TGTGCCAGCCGCCGGGACTCTTACAATGAGCAGTTCTTC.

This chain uses TRBV5-1 with TRBJ2-5, with D unresolved. V gave up 0 bases and J gave up 2 bases, with 11 bases separating them. This CDR3 region has 15 residues. Germline values: CDR1 SGHRS, CDR2 YFSETQ. CDR3 in amino acids: CASSLGDKLQETQYF. DNA for the CDR3: TGCGCCAGCAGCTTGGGAGACAAATTACAAGAGACCCAGTACTTC.

This clone was counted a few times. The chain links TRBV9 to TRBJ2-1; 7 bases are a match to TRBD2. This CDR3 region has 16 residues. Per the germline V gene, CDR1 is SGDLS and CDR2 is YYNGEE. The J segment lost 0 bases and the V segment lost 4 bases, leaving 7 bases of the junction unmatched. In nucleotides, the CDR3 is TGTGCCAGCAGCAAACGAGCGGGGACCTCCTACAATGAGCAGTTCTTC. Translated: CASSKRAGTSYNEQFF.

This clone was seen just once. The gene calls are TRBV19 and TRBJ1-5; the D is unclear. V lost 4 bases to trimming and J lost 0 bases, with 10 bases between them. This CDR3 contains 15 residues. Germline V gene sequence: CDR1 LNHDA, CDR2 SQIVND (reference sequence). The CDR3 DNA is TGTGCCAGTAGTACCCGAGGGTATAGCAATCAGCCCCAGCATTTT. It translates to CASSTRGYSNQPQHF.

V is TRBV11-2 and J is TRBJ1-4; no clear D gene. The CDR3 is made up of 12 amino acids. Germline CDR1 is SGHAT and CDR2 is FQNNGV. Trimming left V 6 bases short and J 7 bases short, with 9 bases between. This chain's CDR3 is CASRQGGEKLFF. DNA for the CDR3: TGTGCCAGCAGACAAGGAGGTGAAAAACTGTTTTTT.

V is TRBV7-2 and J is TRBJ1-2; tentatively, D is TRBD1 (5 bases). V gave up 1 base and J gave up 12 bases, with 12 bases separating them. This CDR3 spans 12 amino acids. Germline V gene sequence: CDR1 SGHTA, CDR2 FQGNSA. For the CDR3, the DNA is TGTGCCAGCAGCTTAGGGAGCCCGACAGACACCTTC. Its translation: CASSLGSPTDTF.

The CDR3 sequence is CASSFSFEAFF. Here the CDR3 DNA reads TGTGCCAGCAGTTTTTCGTTTGAAGCTTTCTTT. The V and J genes are TRBV28 and TRBJ1-1; D gene uncertain. CDR1 MDHEN and CDR2 SYDVKM come from the germline V gene. This CDR3 spans 11 amino acids. V lost 3 bases to trimming and J lost 7 bases, with 6 bases between them.

The chain joins TRBV7-9 to TRBJ1-5, with D hard to call. The CDR3 is 15 amino acids. Trimming removed 2 bases at V and 5 bases at J, with 13 bases between. Germline V gene lookup returns CDR1 SEHNR and CDR2 FQNEAQ (reference sequence). CDR3 bases: TGTGCCAGCAGCTTAAATTCAGGAATTGATCAGCCCCAGCATTTT. This codes for CASSLNSGIDQPQHF.

The chain is built from TRBV29-1 and TRBJ1-3, with D possibly matching TRBD1 (6 bases). V dropped 3 bases and J dropped 1 base, with 13 bases sitting between them. This CDR3 contains 15 residues. The germline V gene has CDR1 SQVTM and CDR2 ANQGSEA. CDR3 amino acids: CSVDLLQGSGNTIYF. CDR3 coding DNA: TGCAGCGTTGACCTCCTACAGGGATCTGGAAACACCATATATTTT.

The chain employs TRBV3-1 (or the pseudogene TRBV3-2) and TRBJ1-2, with TRBD1 identical over 7 bases. Germline V gene lookup returns CDR1 LGHDT and CDR2 YNNKEL (reference sequence). The CDR3 has 16 residues. The V segment lost 5 bases and the J segment 4 bases; nucleotides outside the gene matches: 13. The DNA of the CDR3 is TGTGCCAGCAGCTCGTTACAGGGGTTTAGTAGCTATGGCTACACCTTC. It translates to CASSSLQGFSSYGYTF.

The J gene is TRBJ2-6, the V gene TRBV27; no definite D call. In germline, CDR1 is MNHEY, CDR2 SMNVEV (reference sequence). CDR3 length: 14 amino acids. The V end lost 4 bases, the J end lost 0 bases, and 4 bases lay between the germline ends. DNA for the CDR3: TGTGCCAGCAGTTCCTACTCTGGGGCCAACGTCCTGACTTTC. Its protein product is CASSSYSGANVLTF.